This passage covers 28 T cell receptor beta chains from one sample sequenced in a study of blood T cell repertoires in COVID-19. The repertoire was sequenced with immunoSEQ multiplex PCR; TCRdb's copy has only in-frame clones and lacks some. The data hold approximately 230,000 clones, with around 88% observed a single time. Material: peripheral blood. The receptor set was obtained from a man at least 80 years old with acute or convalescent COVID-19.

V is TRBV6-2 or TRBV6-3 and J is TRBJ2-5; D remains unclear. Trimming removed 2 bases from V and 1 base from J, with 11 bases in between. There are 15 residues in the CDR3. Germline CDR1 is MNHEY and CDR2 is SVGEGT. CDR3 amino acids: CASSYGRRSQETQYF. The CDR3 DNA is TGTGCCAGCAGTTACGGTAGGAGAAGCCAAGAGACCCAGTACTTC.

This chain joins TRBV5-6 and TRBJ2-7; a possible D gene is TRBD1 (6 bases). V was pared by 2 bases and J by 3 bases, with 9 bases between. The CDR3 length is 13 residues. The germline gives CDR1 SGHDT, CDR2 YYEEEE. The CDR3 sequence is CASSLGDNYEQYF. The DNA for the CDR3 is TGTGCCAGCAGCTTAGGGGACAACTACGAGCAGTACTTC.

The CDR3 here is CASSPGLAELSGELFF. The CDR3 nucleotides are TGTGCCAGCTCACCGGGACTAGCGGAGTTGAGCGGGGAGCTGTTTTTT. V and J are TRBV18 and TRBJ2-2; TRBD2 matches at 11 bases. Germline V gives CDR1 KGHSH, CDR2 LQKENI. This CDR3 spans 16 amino acids. The ends lost 3 bases at V and 7 bases at J; junction bases unmatched: 7.

CDR3 coding DNA: TGTGCCAGCAGTACGGGACTAGCGAACACCGGGGAGCTGTTTTTT. Translated, it gives CASSTGLANTGELFF. The gene calls are TRBV6-5 and TRBJ2-2; TRBD2 agrees at 8 bases. Per germline, CDR1 MNHEY and CDR2 SVGAGI. The CDR3 loop spans 15 amino acids. With V trimmed by 5 bases and J by 0 bases, 2 bases remained unmatched.

A single count supports this clone. The chain couples TRBV9 to TRBJ2-7; 8 bases align to TRBD2. The V gene's germline CDR1 is SGDLS and CDR2 YYNGEE. This CDR3 region has 14 residues. V was pared by 3 bases and J by 6 bases, with 8 bases of the junction left unmatched. This CDR3 is CASSGTSGGREQYF. In DNA, the CDR3 is TGTGCCAGCAGCGGTACTAGCGGAGGTCGCGAGCAGTACTTC. The variable domain in full, completed from reference TRBV9 and TRBJ2-7, reads DSGVTQTPKHLITATGQRVTLRCSPRSGDLSVYWYQQSLDQGLQFLIQYYNGEERAKGNILERFSAQQFPDLHSELNLSSLELGDSALYFCASSGTSGGREQYFGPGTRLTVT.

For the CDR3, the DNA is TGTGCCAGCAGTCGTTTTCCGGGACAGAGCTCCTACAATGAGCAGTTCTTC. Its protein product is CASSRFPGQSSYNEQFF. This sequence joins TRBV5-4 and TRBJ2-1; 7 bases align to TRBD1. The CDR3 totals 17 residues. In germline, CDR1 is SGHNT, CDR2 YYREEE (reference sequence). With 5 bases clipped from V and 0 bases from J, the junction kept 11 bases outside the gene matches.

This chain uses TRBV7-2 with TRBJ2-3, with TRBD2 matching 11 bases. Germline V gives CDR1 SGHTA, CDR2 FQGNSA. The CDR3 consists of 15 residues. V shed 4 bases, J shed 3 bases, and the junction held 3 bases outside the gene matches. CDR3 sequence: CASSSLAGETDTQYF. Written as DNA, the CDR3 is TGTGCCAGCAGCTCACTAGCGGGAGAAACAGATACGCAGTATTTT.

This clone was seen once. The chain carries TRBV19 and TRBJ2-2, with TRBD2 matching 8 bases. Trimming took 4 bases from V and 0 from J; bases not matched to a gene: 1. The germline V gene has CDR1 LNHDA and CDR2 SQIVND (reference sequence). The length of the CDR3 is 15 residues. CDR3 amino acids: CASSTRGANTGELFF. The DNA for the CDR3 is TGTGCCAGTAGTACGCGGGGGGCGAACACCGGGGAGCTGTTTTTT.

In nucleotides, the CDR3 is TGTGCCAGCAGTCTCGAAGCCGGACCCGGAGGCTATGGCTACACCTTC. Amino acids: CASSLEAGPGGYGYTF. The chain joins TRBV28 to TRBJ1-2; D is unresolved. Germline CDR1 MDHEN, CDR2 SYDVKM. The CDR3 sequence is 16 residues long. The germline V and J ends were trimmed by 5 bases and 4 bases, with 20 bases remaining between them.

The V and J genes are TRBV19 and TRBJ1-2; perhaps TRBD1 as D (6 bases). V gave up 8 bases and J gave up 3 bases, with 13 bases separating them. Germline V gene lookup returns CDR1 LNHDA and CDR2 SQIVND (reference sequence). This CDR3 has 13 amino acids. The CDR3 loop is CASVGQTYYGYTF. CDR3 bases: TGTGCCAGTGTCGGACAGACCTACTATGGCTACACCTTC.

The rearrangement joins TRBV28 to TRBJ2-7, with 10 bases that match TRBD1. The germline V gene encodes CDR1 MDHEN and CDR2 SYDVKM. There are 14 residues in the CDR3. J lost 3 bases, V lost 9 bases, and 8 bases had no gene match. The CDR3 bases are TGTGCCAGTCGATCGGGACAGGGGTTCTACGAGCAGTACTTC. It codes for CASRSGQGFYEQYF.

The chain recombines TRBV3-1 (or the pseudogene TRBV3-2) with TRBJ2-6; D is possibly TRBD2 (5 bases). This CDR3 comprises 15 residues. V was shortened by 4 bases and J by 2 bases, with 9 bases between the two germline ends. Germline V gives CDR1 LGHDT, CDR2 YNNKEL (reference sequence). The chain's CDR3 is CASSRPGAGANVLTF. CDR3 in DNA: TGTGCCAGCAGCCGCCCCGGGGCTGGGGCCAACGTCCTGACTTTC.

This chain uses TRBV19 with TRBJ2-1, with 7 bases aligning to TRBD1. After removal of 4 bases from V and 6 bases from J, the junction contained 24 bases not matched to a gene. This CDR3 spans 20 amino acids. In germline, CDR1 is LNHDA, CDR2 SQIVND (reference sequence). CDR3 nucleotides: TGTGCCAGTAGTACTCAACCGGGGACAGATTATGTACGCACACTCAATGAGCAGTTCTTC. It codes for CASSTQPGTDYVRTLNEQFF.

Turning to this clone: This same CDR3 is encoded by further DNA sequences in the sample. This sequence joins TRBV5-1 and TRBJ2-3, with 11 bases that match TRBD2. The CDR3 loop spans 15 amino acids. CDR1 and CDR2 (germline): SGHRS, YFSETQ. The V gene end was trimmed by 2 bases and the J gene end by 2 bases; junction bases not matched to a gene: 1. CDR3 DNA sequence: TGCGCCAGCAGCTTTAGCGGGGGGGCCACAGATACGCAGTATTTT. Its protein is CASSFSGGATDTQYF.

Points on this clone: At the DNA level, this CDR3 is encoded by other sequences in the same sample as well. The chain recombines TRBV6-2 or TRBV6-3 with TRBJ2-1; tentatively, D is TRBD2 (5 bases). CDR3 length: 15 amino acids. The V gene lost 2 bases and the J gene lost 0 bases, with 8 bases spanning the gap. Germline V CDR1 and CDR2: MNHEY, SVGEGT. The CDR3 sequence is CASSYTSGSYNEQFF. For the CDR3, the DNA is TGTGCCAGCAGTTACACCAGCGGCTCCTACAATGAGCAGTTCTTC.

This chain links TRBV9 with TRBJ2-3, with D possibly matching TRBD2 (5 bases). V lost 2 bases and J 6 bases, leaving 10 bases between the germline ends. Germline V gives CDR1 SGDLS, CDR2 YYNGEE. The CDR3 spans 13 residues. The DNA of the CDR3 is TGTGCCAGCAGCGTCACTAGGGTGGATACGCAGTATTTT. This encodes CASSVTRVDTQYF.

This clone was observed a few times. Other DNA sequences in the sample encode the same CDR3. This chain joins TRBV9 and TRBJ1-6; D might be TRBD1 (5 bases). Germline-derived CDR1 and CDR2 are SGDLS and YYNGEE. V was pared by 1 base and J by 8 bases, with 13 bases between. The CDR3 has 15 amino acids. The DNA for the CDR3 is TGTGCCAGCAGCGTATTGGGGGGTCCTGATTCACCCCTCCACTTT. Encoded protein: CASSVLGGPDSPLHF.

This chain joins TRBV19 and TRBJ1-2; D remains unclear. The V end was cut by 5 bases, the J end by 7 bases, with 20 bases between. Germline assignment: CDR1 LNHDA and CDR2 SQIVND (reference sequence). The CDR3 contains 15 residues. The chain's CDR3 is CASSLPGRGGFGYTF. The CDR3 bases are TGTGCCAGTAGTCTGCCCGGCCGGGGAGGTTTTGGCTACACCTTC. Using reference TRBV19 and TRBJ1-2 for the parts outside the CDR3, the full variable domain is DGGITQSPKYLFRKEGQNVTLSCEQNLNHDAMYWYRQDPGQGLRLIYYSQIVNDFQKGDIAEGYSVSREKKESFPLTVTSAQKNPTAFYLCASSLPGRGGFGYTFGSGTRLTVV.

V is TRBV11-1 and J is TRBJ2-1; TRBD2 agrees at 8 bases. Trimming cost V 5 bases and J 2 bases; bases outside gene matches: 5. The CDR3 covers 15 residues. Per the germline V gene, CDR1 is SGHAT and CDR2 is FQDESV (reference sequence). CDR3 loop: CASSQTSGPYNEQFF. The CDR3 DNA follows: TGTGCCAGCAGCCAAACTAGCGGTCCCTACAATGAGCAGTTCTTC.

This chain uses TRBV10-3 with TRBJ2-1, with 7 nucleotides matching TRBD1. The germline V gene encodes CDR1 ENHRY and CDR2 SYGVKD. The CDR3 runs to 12 residues. After removal of 2 bases from V and 10 bases from J, the junction contained 2 bases not matched to a gene. DNA of the CDR3: TGTGCCATCAGTGAGCCGGACAGGGAGCAGTTCTTC. Its protein product is CAISEPDREQFF.

The chain has TRBV28 and TRBJ1-5, with D hard to call. With 10 bases removed from V and 0 bases from J, the gap between germline ends came to 10 bases. The germline V gene has CDR1 MDHEN and CDR2 SYDVKM. The CDR3 sequence is 13 residues long. Here the CDR3 DNA reads TGTGCCACCCAGGCGTATAGCAATCAGCCCCAGCATTTT. Its translation is CATQAYSNQPQHF.

This clone was counted a single time. CDR3 loop: CASSLGGNEQYF. CDR3 sequence (DNA): TGTGCCAGTAGTCTGGGGGGAAACGAGCAGTACTTC. The V and J genes are TRBV19 and TRBJ2-7; D is perhaps TRBD2 (6 bases). CDR3 length equals 12 residues. V was shortened by 5 bases and J by 5 bases, with 10 bases between the two germline ends. Germline CDR1 is LNHDA and CDR2 is SQIVND (reference sequence).

J is TRBJ2-2 and V is TRBV28, with 7 bases aligning to TRBD2. Per the germline V gene, CDR1 is MDHEN and CDR2 is SYDVKM. The CDR3 totals 14 residues. The V segment lost 10 bases and the J segment 1 base; nucleotides outside the gene matches: 6. The CDR3 DNA reads TGTGCCATAGCTCCGGGAGGGAACACCGGGGAGCTGTTTTTT. Its translation: CAIAPGGNTGELFF.

The gene calls are TRBV5-6 and TRBJ2-7; 15 nucleotides align to TRBD2. Germline V gene sequence: CDR1 SGHDT, CDR2 YYEEEE. The CDR3 consists of 15 residues. V trimming: 3 bases; J trimming: 4 bases; junction bases outside the gene matches: 2. The DNA for the CDR3 is TGTGCCAGCAGCTATGGGACTAGCGGGAGGTACGAGCAGTACTTC. Its translation: CASSYGTSGRYEQYF. The whole variable domain, filled in from reference TRBV5-6 and TRBJ2-7, reads DAGVTQSPTHLIKTRGQQVTLRCSPKSGHDTVSWYQQALGQGPQFIFQYYEEEERQRGNFPDRFSGHQFPNYSSELNVNALLLGDSALYLCASSYGTSGRYEQYFGPGTRLTVT.

The V gene is TRBV18, the J gene TRBJ1-1, with D maybe TRBD1 (6 bases). This CDR3 contains 15 residues. V was trimmed by 3 bases and J by 0 bases, leaving 11 bases between them. Germline CDR1 is KGHSH and CDR2 is LQKENI. The CDR3 protein is CASSPLDSLNTEAFF. The CDR3 region has the DNA TGTGCCAGCTCACCCTTGGACAGCTTGAACACTGAAGCTTTCTTT.

The chain is built from TRBV27 and TRBJ2-7, with D perhaps matching TRBD1 (5 bases). The CDR3 covers 15 residues. In germline, CDR1 is MNHEY, CDR2 SMNVEV (reference sequence). Trimming removed 3 bases at V and 0 bases at J, with 12 bases between. Here the CDR3 DNA reads TGTGCCAGCAGTTTTAGGGAAGGGGCCTCCTACGAGCAGTACTTC. It is translated as CASSFREGASYEQYF.

This chain links TRBV6-2 or TRBV6-3 with TRBJ1-4; D uncertain. The CDR3 sequence is 13 residues long. Germline assignment: CDR1 MNHEY and CDR2 SVGEGT. The ends were cut back, 2 bases at V and 10 bases at J, with 11 bases in the middle. The CDR3 reads CASSYKLSGKLFF. CDR3 sequence (DNA): TGTGCCAGCAGTTACAAGTTAAGCGGAAAACTGTTTTTT.

This chain joins TRBV6-2 or TRBV6-3 and TRBJ1-2, with TRBD1 matching 7 bases. This CDR3 spans 13 amino acids. Trimming at V came to 5 bases and at J to 7 bases, leaving 7 bases not matched to a gene. Germline V lookup: CDR1 MNHEY, CDR2 SVGEGT. The CDR3 here is CASSLQGSGGYTF. The DNA of the CDR3 is TGTGCCAGCAGTCTACAGGGGAGCGGTGGCTACACCTTC.